A selection of T cell receptor beta chains follows, all from one sample in a study of T cells in Graves' hyperthyroidism and ophthalmopathy. TCRdb recomputed calls from the multiplex PCR reads with MiXCR, one row per CDR3 protein. Among 500,000 to 750,000 distinct CDR3 sequences, more than 13% were seen once, and the ten largest hold roughly 6.9%. Material for sequencing was blood. The source is a woman aged 18-29 years with Graves' ophthalmopathy. Both conserved end residues are part of each CDR3. A D gene is named only where the DNA matches it firmly. Clone sizes are given selectively: once, few, many, or a class where the clone is expanded.

TRBV29-1	TRBJ1-5	many	.	TGCAGCGTTGGAGCGGTGAATCAGCCCCAGCATTTT	CSVGAVNQPQHF
TRBV7-6	TRBJ2-2	many	.	TGTGCCAGCAGCTTACAACGGAGGGGCCCGAACACCGGGGAGCTGTTTTTT	CASSLQRRGPNTGELFF
TRBV6-1	TRBJ2-3	.	TRBD2	TGTGCCAGCAGTAGGGGACTAGCGGGAGGGGCTACAGATACGCAGTATTTT	CASSRGLAGGATDTQYF
TRBV7-2	TRBJ1-1	.	.	TGTGCCAGCAGCCCCCGGAGGGAGAACACTGAAGCTTCCTTT	CASSPRRENTEASF
TRBV6-2/TRBV6-3	TRBJ2-3	.	.	TGTGCCAGCAGTTCTGATGGGCATACGCAGTATTTT	CASSSDGHTQYF
TRBV10-3	TRBJ1-1	many	TRBD1	TGTGCCACCAACCGCCAGAGGACAGGGGAAGGTGAAGCTTTCTTT	CATNRQRTGEGEAFF
TRBV6-1	TRBJ1-4	many	.	TGTGCCAGCAGTGAAGCGCGAGACACCAAACTGTTTTTT	CASSEARDTKLFF
TRBV2	TRBJ1-6	many	.	TGTGCCAGCAGAGTACAGGGAAATAATAATTCACCCCTCCACTTT	CASRVQGNNNSPLHF
TRBV5-6	TRBJ2-3	.	.	TGTGCCAGCAGCTTGGCCATCTGGGACTCCCGGACAGATACGCAGTATTTT	CASSLAIWDSRTDTQYF
TRBV20-1	TRBJ2-5	many	.	TGCAGTGCTAGAGACGTACTAGGGATCCCCGAAGAGACCCAGTACTTC	CSARDVLGIPEETQYF
TRBV12-3/TRBV12-4	TRBJ2-2	many	.	TGTGCCAGCAGTGACAGGGAGGGCACCGGGGAGCTGTTTTTT	CASSDREGTGELFF
TRBV5-1	TRBJ1-1	many	.	TGCGCCAGCAGCTTGAATTGGCAGGGGAATGGGAACACTGAAGCTTTCTTT	CASSLNWQGNGNTEAFF
TRBV7-3	TRBJ2-3	many	TRBD2	TGTGCCAGCAGCTTATGGGGAGCGGGAGGGCGGACAGATACGCAGTATTTT	CASSLWGAGGRTDTQYF
TRBV6-5	TRBJ1-1	many	.	TGTGCCAGCAGTTACTCCAGTGTCGGCACTGAAGCTTTCTTT	CASSYSSVGTEAFF
TRBV20-1	TRBJ2-1	.	TRBD1	TGCAGTGCTAGAGACAGGGACAGGGGGCTGTACTACAATGAGCAGTTCTTC	CSARDRDRGLYYNEQFF
TRBV7-2	TRBJ2-7	many	TRBD2	TGTGCCAGCAGCGGGGGAGGGAGCCACGAGCAGTACTTC	CASSGGGSHEQYF
TRBV30	TRBJ2-7	few	.	TGTGCCTGGAGAAAAGGGATGGTCCACGAGCAGTACTTC	CAWRKGMVHEQYF
TRBV28	TRBJ2-1	many	.	TGTGCCAGCAGCTCGGCAGCCTACAATGAGCAGTTCTTC	CASSSAAYNEQFF
TRBV2	TRBJ1-2	many	.	TGTGCCAGCAGTGAACAGGGTTCCTTTTATGGCTACACCTTC	CASSEQGSFYGYTF
TRBV7-9	TRBJ1-1	few	.	TGTGCCAGCAACGAAAAGTCCTGGGGGCTAAACACTGAAGCTTTCTTT	CASNEKSWGLNTEAFF
TRBV9	TRBJ1-2	.	TRBD1	TGTGCCAGCAGCGTGTATTCCCTACAGGGGATGGATGGCTACACCTTC	CASSVYSLQGMDGYTF
TRBV29-1	TRBJ2-3	many	TRBD1	TGCAGCGGAGACAGGGGTACACCAGATACGCAGTATTTT	CSGDRGTPDTQYF
TRBV3-1	TRBJ1-5	many	.	TGTGCCAGCAGCCAAGACCAGACAGGTAATCAGCCCCAGCATTTT	CASSQDQTGNQPQHF
TRBV29-1	TRBJ1-2	many	.	TGCAGCGTGGCCAGGGGAGAGGTTAACTATGGCTACACCTTC	CSVARGEVNYGYTF
TRBV6-1	TRBJ1-2	.	TRBD1	TGTGCCAGCAGCCGACCCACAGGGGGGCTCTATGGCTACACCTTC	CASSRPTGGLYGYTF
TRBV6-1	TRBJ1-1	few	.	TGTGCCAGCAGCTTGTACACAGGACTAGGGACAAACACTGAAGCTTTCTTT	CASSLYTGLGTNTEAFF
TRBV18	TRBJ2-1	.	TRBD2	TGTGCCAGCTCACCACTCATAAGCGGGGAGAGAGACAATGAGCAGTTCTTC	CASSPLISGERDNEQFF
TRBV29-1	TRBJ1-2	many	.	TGCAGCGTTGAGAACTCCAAGGCGTATGGCTACACCTTC	CSVENSKAYGYTF
TRBV6-4	TRBJ2-1	.	TRBD2	TGTGCCAGCAGTTACGGGGAGTTAGCGGGGGGCAATGAGCAGTTCTTC	CASSYGELAGGNEQFF
TRBV28	TRBJ2-3	.	TRBD1	TGTGCCAGCAGAGTCCCCGGGACAGGGGGCACCCAGCCCCAGTATTTT	CASRVPGTGGTQPQYF
TRBV7-8	TRBJ2-7	.	.	TGTGCCAGCAGCTCGCACAGGGACCGCGAGCAGTACTTC	CASSSHRDREQYF
TRBV6-5	TRBJ2-7	many	TRBD1	TGTGCCAGCAGTTACGACAGGGGCCTGACCTACGAGCAGTACTTC	CASSYDRGLTYEQYF
TRBV12-3/TRBV12-4	TRBJ2-2	many	.	TGTGCCAGCAGTTGGGGGAACGGGGAGCTGTTTTTT	CASSWGNGELFF
TRBV18	TRBJ2-7	many	TRBD2	TGTGCCAGCTCACTCTTCCCGGGAGGCTCCTACGAGCAGTACTTC	CASSLFPGGSYEQYF
TRBV30	TRBJ2-7	many	TRBD2	TGTGCCTGGAGTCGGACTAGCGCCACCTACGAGCAGTACTTC	CAWSRTSATYEQYF
TRBV20-1	TRBJ2-7	many	TRBD2	TGCAGTGCTAGAACACTAGCGGGAGGGCCTTACGAGCAGTACTTC	CSARTLAGGPYEQYF
TRBV20-1	TRBJ2-5	many	TRBD2	TGCAGTGCTGGCAGACTAGCGGGGATCGAGACCCAGTACTTC	CSAGRLAGIETQYF
TRBV2	TRBJ2-3	many	.	TGTGCCAGCAGTCACGGCAGCTCTCCCATCACAGATACGCAGTATTTT	CASSHGSSPITDTQYF
TRBV6-9	TRBJ2-1	once	TRBD2	TGTGCCAGCAGTTATCGGAATGGCGGGAGTGAGCAGTTCTTC	CASSYRNGGSEQFF
TRBV12-3/TRBV12-4	TRBJ2-5	many	TRBD2	TGTGCCAGCAGTTTTCCCAAAGGACTAGCGGGTCGAGGTCAGTCGGAGACCCAGTACTTC	CASSFPKGLAGRGQSETQYF
TRBV6-1	TRBJ1-1	many	TRBD1	TGTGCCAGCATCGGAGGGGGCCCCCTGCGTTACACTGAAGCTTTCTTT	CASIGGGPLRYTEAFF
TRBV19	TRBJ1-1	many	.	TGTGCCAGTAGTATAGATCCCGGACAGCCCATGAACACTGAAGCTTTCTTT	CASSIDPGQPMNTEAFF
TRBV9	TRBJ1-6	.	TRBD1	TGTGCCAGCAGCGTTCAGGGGGCGGCTCGGTCCTATAATTCACCCCTCCACTTT	CASSVQGAARSYNSPLHF
TRBV3-1	TRBJ2-3	few	TRBD2	TGTGCCAGCAGCCAAGACCCCACTAGCGGGAGCGGCACAGATACGCAGTATTTT	CASSQDPTSGSGTDTQYF
TRBV11-2	TRBJ2-2	.	TRBD2	TGTGCCAGCAGCCCCCACGGCGCTAGCGGGAGGGCCCTCAACACCGGGGAGCTGTTTTTT	CASSPHGASGRALNTGELFF
TRBV28	TRBJ2-2	many	TRBD1	TGTGCCAGCAGTTCCCCGGGGGGGACAGGGGTAATCGGGGAGCTGTTTTTT	CASSSPGGTGVIGELFF
TRBV12-3/TRBV12-4	TRBJ2-3	many	.	TGTGCCAGCAGGCCACCTGCGGGAGATACGCAGTATTTT	CASRPPAGDTQYF
TRBV25-1	TRBJ2-2	few	TRBD1	TGTGCCAGCAGACGGACAGGGGACACCGGGGAGCTGTTTTTT	CASRRTGDTGELFF
TRBV4-1	TRBJ2-4	.	TRBD2	TGCGCCAGCAGCCAAGAACCCCTAGCGGGAGGGCAAGCCCCAGCCAAAAACATTCAGTACTTC	CASSQEPLAGGQAPAKNIQYF
TRBV27	TRBJ2-1	.	.	TGTGCCAGCAGTGTAAGCCGGGAAGCGAGCTCCTACAATGAGCAGTTCTTC	CASSVSREASSYNEQFF
TRBV10-3	TRBJ2-1	many	TRBD2	TGTGCCATCAGCACCGCGGAACTAGCGGGAGGGCCGCCGGCTGAGCAGTTCTTC	CAISTAELAGGPPAEQFF
TRBV19	TRBJ2-7	.	.	TGTGCCAGTAGTATACGGGCGGGGACTTCTGCTGGCGAGCAGTACTTC	CASSIRAGTSAGEQYF
TRBV7-9	TRBJ2-5	few	TRBD2	TGTGCCAGCAGCAATCAGCGGGAGGGCCAAGAGACCCAGTACTTC	CASSNQREGQETQYF
TRBV7-2	TRBJ2-7	many	TRBD2	TGTGCCAGCAGCGCGGGACTAGCGGGGATCTACGAGCAGTACTTC	CASSAGLAGIYEQYF
TRBV7-9	TRBJ2-1	.	TRBD2	TGTGCCAGCAGCTTACACCCGGGACTAGAGTTTAATAATGAGCAGTTCTTC	CASSLHPGLEFNNEQFF